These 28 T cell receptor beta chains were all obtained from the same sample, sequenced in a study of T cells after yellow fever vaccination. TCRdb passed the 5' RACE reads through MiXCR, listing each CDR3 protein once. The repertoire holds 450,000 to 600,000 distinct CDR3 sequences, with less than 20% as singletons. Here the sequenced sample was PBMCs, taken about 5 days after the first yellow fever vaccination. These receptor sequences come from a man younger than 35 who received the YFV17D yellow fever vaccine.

The chain's CDR3 is CASTPGPPSGQITEAFF. The CDR3 DNA reads as TGTGCCAGTACCCCGGGTCCCCCCTCAGGCCAGATCACTGAAGCTTTCTTT. This sequence joins TRBV19 and TRBJ1-1; D remains ambiguous. Trimming took 7 bases from V and 4 from J, leaving 25 bases between them. This CDR3 region has 17 residues. Per the germline V gene, CDR1 is LNHDA and CDR2 is SQIVND (reference sequence).

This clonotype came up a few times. The CDR3 reads CASSQDRSWPYYGYTF. For the CDR3, the DNA is TGTGCCAGCAGCCAAGATCGTAGTTGGCCCTACTATGGCTACACCTTC. The V and J genes are TRBV3-1 and TRBJ1-2, with no clear D. This CDR3 is 16 amino acids long. Germline assignment: CDR1 LGHDT and CDR2 YNNKEL (reference sequence). Deletions cut 0 bases from V and 3 bases from J, with 14 bases between.

Here the CDR3 reads CASRGPDQPQHF. CDR3 DNA sequence: TGTGCCAGCAGGGGGCCGGATCAGCCCCAGCATTTT. The chain recombines TRBV19 with TRBJ1-5; 8 nucleotides agree with TRBD1. The CDR3 contains 12 residues. V dropped 9 bases and J dropped 5; count of bases not matched to a gene: 3. Germline CDR1 and CDR2: LNHDA and SQIVND (reference sequence). Drawing the rest from reference TRBV19 and TRBJ1-5, the complete variable domain is DGGITQSPKYLFRKEGQNVTLSCEQNLNHDAMYWYRQDPGQGLRLIYYSQIVNDFQKGDIAEGYSVSREKKESFPLTVTSAQKNPTAFYLCASRGPDQPQHFGDGTRLSIL.

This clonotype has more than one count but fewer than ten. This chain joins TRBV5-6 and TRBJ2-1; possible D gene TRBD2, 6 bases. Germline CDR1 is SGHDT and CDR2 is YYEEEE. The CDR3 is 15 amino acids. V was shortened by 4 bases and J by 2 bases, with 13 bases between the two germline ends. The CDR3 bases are TGTGCCAGCAGCGGGAGGTACCTACCCTACAATGAGCAGTTCTTC. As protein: CASSGRYLPYNEQFF.

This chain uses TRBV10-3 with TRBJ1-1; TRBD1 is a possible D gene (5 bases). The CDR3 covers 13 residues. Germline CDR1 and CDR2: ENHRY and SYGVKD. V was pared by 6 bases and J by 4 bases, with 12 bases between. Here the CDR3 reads CAIRRGEATEAFF. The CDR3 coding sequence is TGTGCCATCAGAAGGGGAGAGGCCACTGAAGCTTTCTTT.

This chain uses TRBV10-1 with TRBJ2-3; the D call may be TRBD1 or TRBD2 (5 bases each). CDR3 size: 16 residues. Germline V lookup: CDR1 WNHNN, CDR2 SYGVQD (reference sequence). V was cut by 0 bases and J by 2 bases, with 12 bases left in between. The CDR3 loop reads CASSESKGLATDTQYF. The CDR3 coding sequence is TGCGCCAGCAGTGAGTCGAAGGGGCTAGCCACAGATACGCAGTATTTT.

This CDR3 reads CASSTESYGYTF. The CDR3, as DNA: TGTGCCAGCAGCACCGAGAGTTATGGCTACACCTTC. This chain links TRBV7-2 with TRBJ1-2, with D unresolved. The V end lost 5 bases, the J end lost 5 bases, and 9 bases lay between the germline ends. This CDR3 spans 12 amino acids. The germline CDR1 and CDR2 sequences are SGHTA and FQGNSA.

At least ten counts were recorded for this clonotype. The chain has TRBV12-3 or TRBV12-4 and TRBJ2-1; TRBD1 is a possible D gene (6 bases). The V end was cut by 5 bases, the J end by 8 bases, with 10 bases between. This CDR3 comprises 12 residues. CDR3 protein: CASSVTGYEQFF. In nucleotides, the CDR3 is TGTGCCAGCAGTGTTACAGGGTATGAGCAGTTCTTC.

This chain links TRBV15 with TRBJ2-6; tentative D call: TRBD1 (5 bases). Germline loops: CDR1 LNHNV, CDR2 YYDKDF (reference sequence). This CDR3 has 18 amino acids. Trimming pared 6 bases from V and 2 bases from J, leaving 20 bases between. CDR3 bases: TGTGCCACCAGTCCGTCAGGGTTTTTAAGCACTGGGGCCAACGTCCTGACTTTC. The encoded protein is CATSPSGFLSTGANVLTF.

CDR3 nucleotides: TGTGCCAGCAGTTCAGGGGAACAGTTCTTC. Translated: CASSSGEQFF. The chain couples TRBV12-3 or TRBV12-4 to TRBJ2-1; maybe TRBD1 (6 bases). The CDR3 extends over 10 amino acids. V was cut by 4 bases and J by 13 bases, with 8 bases left in between.

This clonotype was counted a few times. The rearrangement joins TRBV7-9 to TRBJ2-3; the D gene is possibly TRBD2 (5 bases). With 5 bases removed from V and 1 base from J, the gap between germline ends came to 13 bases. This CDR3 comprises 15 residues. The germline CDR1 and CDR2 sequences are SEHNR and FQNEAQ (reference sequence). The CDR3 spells CASSNAPGGTDTQYF. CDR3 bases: TGTGCCAGCAGCAATGCCCCCGGGGGCACAGATACGCAGTATTTT. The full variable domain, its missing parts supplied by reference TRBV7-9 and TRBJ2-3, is DTGVSQNPRHKITKRGQNVTFRCDPISEHNRLYWYRQTLGQGPEFLTYFQNEAQLEKSRLLSDRFSAERPKGSFSTLEIQRTEQGDSAMYLCASSNAPGGTDTQYFGPGTRLTVL.

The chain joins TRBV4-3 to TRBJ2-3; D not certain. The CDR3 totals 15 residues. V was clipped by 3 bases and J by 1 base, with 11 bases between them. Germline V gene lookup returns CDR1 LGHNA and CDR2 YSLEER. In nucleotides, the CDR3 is TGCGCCAGCAGCCACGAACTTGAGGGCACAGATACGCAGTATTTT. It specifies CASSHELEGTDTQYF.

DNA of the CDR3: TGTGCCAGCAGGGGTTGGGATCCGAATCAGCCCCAGCATTTT. This codes for CASRGWDPNQPQHF. This chain joins TRBV7-9 and TRBJ1-5; no firm D call. This CDR3 has 14 amino acids. Germline CDR1 is SEHNR and CDR2 is FQNEAQ (reference sequence). Trimming removed 6 bases at V and 4 bases at J, with 13 bases between.

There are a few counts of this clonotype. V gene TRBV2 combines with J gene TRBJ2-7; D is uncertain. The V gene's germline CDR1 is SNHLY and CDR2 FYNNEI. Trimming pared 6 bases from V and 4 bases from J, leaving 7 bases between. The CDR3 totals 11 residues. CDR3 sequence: CASRGRYEQYV. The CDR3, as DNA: TGTGCCAGCAGAGGCCGTTACGAGCAGTACGTC.

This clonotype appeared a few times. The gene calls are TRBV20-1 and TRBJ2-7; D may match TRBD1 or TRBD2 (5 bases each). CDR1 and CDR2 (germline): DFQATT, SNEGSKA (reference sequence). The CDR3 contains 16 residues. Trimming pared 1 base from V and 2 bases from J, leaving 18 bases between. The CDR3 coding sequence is TGCAGTGCTAGAGGGGGGTTCGGGACGGATACCTACGAGCAGTACGTC. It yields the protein CSARGGFGTDTYEQYV.

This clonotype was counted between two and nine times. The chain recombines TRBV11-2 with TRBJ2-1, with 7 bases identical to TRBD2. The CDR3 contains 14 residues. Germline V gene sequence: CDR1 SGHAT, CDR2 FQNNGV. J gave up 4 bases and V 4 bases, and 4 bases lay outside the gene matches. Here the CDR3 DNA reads TGTGCCAGCAGCTCCTCACTAGCGTACAATGAGCAGTTCTTC. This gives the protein CASSSSLAYNEQFF.

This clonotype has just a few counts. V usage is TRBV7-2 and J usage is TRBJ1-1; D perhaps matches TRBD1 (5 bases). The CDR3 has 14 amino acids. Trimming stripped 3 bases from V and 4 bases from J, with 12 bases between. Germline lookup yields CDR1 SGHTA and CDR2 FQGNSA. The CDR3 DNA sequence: TGTGCCAGCAGCTTCTGGGGGGTTGGCACTGAAGCTTTCTTT. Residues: CASSFWGVGTEAFF.

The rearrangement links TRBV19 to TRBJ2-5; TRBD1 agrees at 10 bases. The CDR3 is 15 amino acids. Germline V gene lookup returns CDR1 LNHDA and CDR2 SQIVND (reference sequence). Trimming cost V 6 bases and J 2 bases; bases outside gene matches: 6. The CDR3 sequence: CASSTGTGVQETQYF. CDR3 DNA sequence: TGTGCCAGTAGCACCGGGACAGGGGTACAAGAGACCCAGTACTTC.

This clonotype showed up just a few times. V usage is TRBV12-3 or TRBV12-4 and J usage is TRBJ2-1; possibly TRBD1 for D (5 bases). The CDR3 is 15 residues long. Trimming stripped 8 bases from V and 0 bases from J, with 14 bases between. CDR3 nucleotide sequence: TGTGCCAGCCCTGTCCGCGACAGCTCCTACAATGAGCAGTTCTTC. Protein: CASPVRDSSYNEQFF.

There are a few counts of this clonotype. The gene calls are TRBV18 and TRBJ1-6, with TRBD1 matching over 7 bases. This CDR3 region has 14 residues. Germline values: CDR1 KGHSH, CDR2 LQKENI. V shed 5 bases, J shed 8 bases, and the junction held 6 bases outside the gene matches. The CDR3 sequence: CASSSTGRDSPLHF. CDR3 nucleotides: TGTGCCAGCTCATCGACAGGGAGGGATTCACCCCTCCACTTT.

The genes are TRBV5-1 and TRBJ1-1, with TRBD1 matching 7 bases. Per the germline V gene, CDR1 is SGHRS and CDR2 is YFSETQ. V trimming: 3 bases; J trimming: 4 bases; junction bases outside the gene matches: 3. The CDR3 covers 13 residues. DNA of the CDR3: TGCGCCAGCAGCTGGGGGACAGTCACTGAAGCTTTCTTT. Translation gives CASSWGTVTEAFF.

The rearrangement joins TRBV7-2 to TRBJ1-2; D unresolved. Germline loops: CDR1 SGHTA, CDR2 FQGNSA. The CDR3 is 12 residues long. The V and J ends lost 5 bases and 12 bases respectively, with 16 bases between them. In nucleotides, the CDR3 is TGTGCCAGCAGCCGGGATCGGTATTTCCACACCTTC. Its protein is CASSRDRYFHTF.

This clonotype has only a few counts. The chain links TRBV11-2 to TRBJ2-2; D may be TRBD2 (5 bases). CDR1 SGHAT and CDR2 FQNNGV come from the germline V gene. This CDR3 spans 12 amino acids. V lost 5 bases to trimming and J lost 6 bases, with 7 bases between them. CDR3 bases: TGTGCCAGCAGCACTAGGTCCGGGGAGCTGTTTTTT. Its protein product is CASSTRSGELFF. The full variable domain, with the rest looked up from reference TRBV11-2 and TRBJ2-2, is EAGVAQSPRYKIIEKRQSVAFWCNPISGHATLYWYQQILGQGPKLLIQFQNNGVVDDSQLPKDRFSAERLKGVDSTLKIQPAKLEDSAVYLCASSTRSGELFFGEGSRLTVL.

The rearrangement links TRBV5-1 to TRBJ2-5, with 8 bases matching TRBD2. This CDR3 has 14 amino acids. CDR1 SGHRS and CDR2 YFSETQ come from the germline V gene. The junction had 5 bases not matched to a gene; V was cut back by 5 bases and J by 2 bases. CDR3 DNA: TGCGCCAGCAGGCGGACTAGCCCACAAGAGACCCAGTACTTC. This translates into CASRRTSPQETQYF.

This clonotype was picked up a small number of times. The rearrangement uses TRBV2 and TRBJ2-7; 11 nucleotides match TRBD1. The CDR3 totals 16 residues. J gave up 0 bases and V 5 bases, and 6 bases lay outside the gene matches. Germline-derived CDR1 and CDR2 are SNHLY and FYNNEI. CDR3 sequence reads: CASSTDGTGGSYEQYF. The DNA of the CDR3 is TGTGCCAGCAGTACGGACGGGACAGGGGGCTCCTACGAGCAGTACTTC.

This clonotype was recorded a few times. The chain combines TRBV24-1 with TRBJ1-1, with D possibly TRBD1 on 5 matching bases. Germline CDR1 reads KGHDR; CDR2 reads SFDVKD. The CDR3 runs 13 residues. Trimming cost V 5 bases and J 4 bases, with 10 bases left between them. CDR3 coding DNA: TGTGCCACCAGTGGAGCGGGGGGCACTGAAGCTTTCTTT. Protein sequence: CATSGAGGTEAFF.

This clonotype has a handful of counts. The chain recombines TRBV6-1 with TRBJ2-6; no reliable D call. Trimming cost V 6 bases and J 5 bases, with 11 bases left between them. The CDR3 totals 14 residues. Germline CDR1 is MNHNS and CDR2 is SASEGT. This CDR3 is CASRAVWRANVLTF. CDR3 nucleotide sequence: TGTGCCAGCAGGGCCGTGTGGAGGGCCAACGTCCTGACTTTC.

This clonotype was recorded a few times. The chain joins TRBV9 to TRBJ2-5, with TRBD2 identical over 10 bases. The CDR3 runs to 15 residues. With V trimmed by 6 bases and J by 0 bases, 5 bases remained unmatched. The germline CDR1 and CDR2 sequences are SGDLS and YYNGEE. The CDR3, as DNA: TGTGCCAGCAACATAGCGGGGGGCTACCAAGAGACCCAGTACTTC. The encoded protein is CASNIAGGYQETQYF.